The T cell receptor (beta chain) under discussion was sequenced for a study of response to subunit inactivated influenza vaccine (dated by TCRdb to the late 2010s). Regarding the study in general: Deep quantitative T cell receptor repertoire profiling was used in the study to track responses to a trivalent subunit inactivated influenza vaccine. The study at large found these results: It was suggested by the authors that each seasonal influenza vaccination may recruit only a limited number of new T cells.

Libraries came from RT-PCR. TCRdb lists the instrument as Illumina HiSeq 2500. TCRdb reanalyzed the raw reads on its own, using fastp at Q25 for trimming and MiXCR for clone calling, and kept in-frame beta chains. Here each entry gathers all rows of one CDR3 protein and keeps the most common genes and DNA. The table for this sample lists 700,000 to 800,000 distinct CDR3 sequences; roughly 18% of them were counted only once. Clones ranked in the top ten supply approximately 11% of the sample. This clonotype was observed at least ten times. Its antigen is currently not known. No quality values exist for individual bases; no much larger clone is one base distant. V is reduced by 5 bases and J by 2 bases, leaving a spacing of 8 bases between them. Its CDR3 holds 13 amino acids, cysteine through phenylalanine. Just the 39-base CDR3 DNA is kept, in frame starting at base 1. For CDR1 and CDR2, the germline V gene lists KGHSH and LQKENI.

The chain links TRBV18 with TRBJ2-3; no D gene call is confident. The sequence came from a man aged 45-65 years who received an inactivated influenza vaccine. Donor details come from another sample of the same person, matched by shared clones. The sequences come from PBMCs from blood, collected roughly 5 days after vaccination. The CDR3 protein: CASSWAATDTQYF. Here is the DNA: TGTGCCAGCTCATGGGCCGCCACAGATACGCAGTATTTT.